Sequencing of this TCR beta chain was carried out in a study of T cell changes during pregnancy in multiple sclerosis. Germline CDR1 and CDR2: MNHNY and SVGAGI (reference sequence). This CDR3 is built from 16 residues. V was pared by 7 bases and J by 3 bases, with 18 bases between. This clone has only one observation. TCRdb's table, derived via immunoSEQ multiplex PCR, lists solely in-frame clones and lacks some. Of under 50,000 clones in the sample, around 91% are singletons; the top ten hold 0.55% to 0.7%. This TCR derives from a female donor in good health, enrolled as a control in a pregnancy study. The chain has TRBV6-6 and TRBJ2-2; weak D call: TRBD1 (5 bases). Source: CD4+ T cells from peripheral blood mononuclear cells, taken in the second trimester of pregnancy. Here the CDR3 DNA reads TGTGCCAGCAAAAACCCAGGGTCTGGTGACACCGGGGAGCTGTTTTTT. The encoded protein is CASKNPGSGDTGELFF.